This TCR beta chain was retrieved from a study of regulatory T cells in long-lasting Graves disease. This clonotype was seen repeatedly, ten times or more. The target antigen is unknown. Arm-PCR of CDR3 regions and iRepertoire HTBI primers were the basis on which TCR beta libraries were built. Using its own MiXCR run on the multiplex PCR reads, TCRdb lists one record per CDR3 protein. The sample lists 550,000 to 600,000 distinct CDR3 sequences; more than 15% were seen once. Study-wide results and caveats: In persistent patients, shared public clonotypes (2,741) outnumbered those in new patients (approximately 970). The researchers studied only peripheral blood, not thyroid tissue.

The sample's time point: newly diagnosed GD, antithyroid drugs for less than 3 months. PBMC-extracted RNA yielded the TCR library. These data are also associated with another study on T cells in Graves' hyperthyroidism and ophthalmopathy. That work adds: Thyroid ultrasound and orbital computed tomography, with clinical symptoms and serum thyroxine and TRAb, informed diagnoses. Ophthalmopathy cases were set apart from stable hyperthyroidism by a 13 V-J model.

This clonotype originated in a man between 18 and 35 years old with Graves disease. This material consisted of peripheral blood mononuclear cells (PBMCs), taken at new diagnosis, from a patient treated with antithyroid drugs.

The CDR3 sequence: CSARGSARPYGYTF. CDR3 bases: TGCAGTGCCCGAGGGTCCGCACGGCCCTATGGCTACACCTTC. The genes are TRBV20-1 and TRBJ1-2; no firm D call. The V end lost 6 bases, the J end lost 4 bases, and 18 bases lay between the germline ends. The CDR3 has 14 residues. CDR1 and CDR2 (germline): DFQATT, SNEGSKA (reference sequence).